This T cell receptor (beta chain) was recorded in a study of cytomegalovirus exposure and HLA in healthy donors. V was clipped by 4 bases and J by 9 bases; unmatched bases: 6. The CDR3 is made up of 12 amino acids. Per the germline V gene, CDR1 is SNHLY and CDR2 is FYNNEI. This PCR relied on a set of 60 Vbeta primers and 13 Jbeta primers. The protocol was immunoSEQ multiplex PCR, while the TCRdb copy is restricted to in-frame clones and leaves out a portion. The sample yields some 120,000 clones, around 78% seen once. This clone came up a few times. Input material: PBMCs. The sequence derives from a middle-aged woman in good health and CMV-seronegative. This rearrangement joins TRBV2 to TRBJ2-7; 7 nucleotides agree with TRBD2. Here the CDR3 DNA reads TGTGCCAGCAGTGTCGGACTAGAGGGGCAGTACTTC. It codes for CASSVGLEGQYF. The whole variable domain, remainder taken from reference TRBV2 and TRBJ2-7, is EPEVTQTPSHQVTQMGQEVILRCVPISNHLYFYWYRQILGQKVEFLVSFYNNEISEKSEIFDDQFSVERPDGSNFTLKIRSTKLEDSAMYFCASSVGLEGQYFGPGTRLTVT.